The rows below give T cell receptor beta chains drawn from one sample of a study of Graves' ophthalmopathy and Graves' hyperthyroidism. TCRdb re-analysed the multiplex PCR reads in MiXCR, keeping a single row per CDR3 protein. Found here are tens of thousands of distinct CDR3 sequences, less than 65% of them singletons; the top ten hold roughly 5%. Sequenced: peripheral blood. The receptors originated from an adult woman with Graves' ophthalmopathy. Each CDR3 is given with its conserved first and last residue. A D gene is named only where the DNA matches it firmly. Expanded clones get a size class; other rows say once, few or many, or leave the size out.

j_call v_call d_call clone_size cdr3_aa cdr3_nt
TRBJ1-4 TRBV29-1 . many CSVGAAGGVEKLFF TGCAGCGTTGGGGCAGCCGGTGGGGTGGAAAAACTGTTTTTT
TRBJ1-1 TRBV20-1 . . CSAARGRGGVTGACF TGCAGTGCTGCAAGGGGAAGGGGGGGAGTCACTGGAGCTTGCTTT
TRBJ1-3 TRBV19 . . CASSLPTPGNGNTIYF TGTGCCAGTAGTCTACCTACTCCGGGAAACGGAAACACCATATATTTT
TRBJ1-6 TRBV29-1 TRBD1 . CSVATGYNSPLHF TGCAGCGTGGCGACAGGGTATAATTCACCCCTCCACTTT
TRBJ2-4 TRBV28 . few CASSLAKNIQYF TGTGCCAGCAGTCTAGCCAAAAACATTCAGTACTTC
TRBJ2-6 TRBV19 . . CASSGRTAPFSGANVLTF TGTGCCAGTAGTGGCAGGACCGCACCCTTCTCTGGGGCCAACGTCCTGACTTTC
TRBJ1-4 TRBV10-3 TRBD1 once CAISVGQGREKLFF TGTGCCATCAGTGTGGGACAGGGAAGGGAAAAACTGTTTTTT
TRBJ2-3 TRBV9 TRBD2 many CASSATSGSTDTQYF TGTGCCAGCAGCGCGACTAGCGGGTCCACAGATACGCAGTATTTT
TRBJ2-7 TRBV10-3 TRBD1 medium-sized CATQGTGNYEQYF TGTGCCACCCAAGGGACAGGCAACTACGAGCAGTACTTC
TRBJ1-1 TRBV19 . many CASSTDPGTEAFF TGTGCCAGTAGTACCGACCCGGGGACTGAAGCTTTCTTT
TRBJ1-5 TRBV6-4 . many CASSDPGIDNQPQHF TGTGCCAGCAGTGACCCAGGGATAGACAATCAGCCCCAGCATTTT
TRBJ1-5 TRBV12-3/TRBV12-4 . many CASSLDSSNQPQHF TGTGCCAGCAGTTTAGACAGTAGCAATCAGCCCCAGCATTTT
TRBJ1-1 TRBV24-1 . medium-sized CATRLNMNTEAFF TGTGCCACCAGGTTAAACATGAACACTGAAGCTTTCTTT
TRBJ2-3 TRBV5-4 . many CASIGGGSADTQYF TGTGCCAGCATCGGCGGAGGGTCTGCAGATACGCAGTATTTT
TRBJ2-3 TRBV6-2/TRBV6-3 . . CASSRALGGDTQYF TGTGCCAGCAGTCGGGCCTTAGGGGGAGATACGCAGTATTTT
TRBJ2-5 TRBV15 TRBD1 . CAPRETGALETQYF TGTGCCCCTAGGGAGACAGGGGCTTTAGAGACCCAGTACTTC
TRBJ2-1 TRBV18 TRBD2 . CASSPFGGSNEQFF TGTGCCAGCTCACCCTTCGGGGGGTCTAATGAGCAGTTCTTC
TRBJ1-3 TRBV20-1 . many CSARDGRVPSGNTIYF TGCAGTGCTAGAGATGGCAGGGTCCCCTCTGGAAACACCATATATTTT
TRBJ1-5 TRBV7-2 . medium-sized CASSSLIGSGQPQHF TGTGCCAGCAGCTCATTAATCGGGAGCGGACAGCCCCAGCATTTT
TRBJ2-2 TRBV7-2 . . CASSAAIGTGVDEQVF TGTGCCAGCAGCGCCGCGATCGGTACGGGTGTCGATGAGCAGGTTTTT
TRBJ2-4 TRBV7-9 . . CASSPSSDIQYF TGCGCCAGCAGCCCGTCTAGTGACATTCAGTACTTC
TRBJ2-1 TRBV25-1 . . CAREANEQFF TGTGCTAGAGAGGCAAATGAGCAGTTCTTC
TRBJ2-2 TRBV24-1 TRBD2 . CATSDLKGLAEYTGELFF TGTGCCACCAGTGATTTAAAGGGACTAGCGGAATACACCGGGGAGCTGTTTTTT
TRBJ2-7 TRBV6-2/TRBV6-3 . many CASSYSIGGDRGAPEQYF TGTGCCAGCAGTTACTCGATTGGTGGAGATAGGGGCGCCCCCGAGCAGTACTTC
TRBJ1-4 TRBV7-6 . many CASSLHQGNEKLFF TGTGCCAGCAGCTTACACCAAGGGAATGAAAAACTGTTTTTT
TRBJ1-6 TRBV7-4 . once CASSRRGYNSPLHF TGTGCCAGCAGCAGGCGGGGCTATAATTCACCCCTCCACTTT